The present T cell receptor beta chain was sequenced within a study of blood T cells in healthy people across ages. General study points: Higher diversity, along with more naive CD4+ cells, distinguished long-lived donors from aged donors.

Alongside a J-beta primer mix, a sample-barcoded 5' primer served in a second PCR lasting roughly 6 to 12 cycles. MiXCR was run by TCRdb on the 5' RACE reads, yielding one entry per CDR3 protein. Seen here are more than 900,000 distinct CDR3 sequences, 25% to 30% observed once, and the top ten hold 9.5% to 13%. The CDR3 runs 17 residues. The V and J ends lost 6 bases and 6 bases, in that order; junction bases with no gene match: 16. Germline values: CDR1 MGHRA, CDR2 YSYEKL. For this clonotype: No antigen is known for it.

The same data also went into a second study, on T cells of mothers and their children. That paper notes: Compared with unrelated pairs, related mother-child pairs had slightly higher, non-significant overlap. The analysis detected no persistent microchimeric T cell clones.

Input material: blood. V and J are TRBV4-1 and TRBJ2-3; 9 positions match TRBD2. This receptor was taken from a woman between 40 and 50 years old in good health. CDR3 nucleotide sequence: TGCGCCAGCAGGTCAAGCGGGGGGCAAGTCCCCGCGGATACGCAGTATTTT. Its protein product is CASRSSGGQVPADTQYF.